This is a list of T cell receptor beta chains from one sample in a study of shared clonotypes between healthy human individuals. Libraries were prepared by immunoSEQ multiplex PCR; TCRdb keeps only in-frame clonotypes and omits some of them. The sample yields roughly 2,500,000 clones, roughly 93% seen once. The sequenced sample was naive CD4+ T cells from PBMCs. These TCRs come from a man aged 18-30 years in good health. Some clones in this sample may be carry-over from other donors' samples. The CDR3 runs from the conserved cysteine through the conserved F or W. The order of the fields is clone size, J gene, D gene, V gene, CDR3 DNA, CDR3 protein. The D gene is left open where the match is weak. For some rows the clone size is stated as once, few or many, or as a class when expanded; others skip it.

clone size: .; J gene: TRBJ2-3; D gene: .; V gene: TRBV28; CDR3 DNA: TGTGCCAGCACCAGGCCAGCGGTGGATACGCAGTATTTT; CDR3 protein: CASTRPAVDTQYF
clone size: once; J gene: TRBJ2-1; D gene: .; V gene: TRBV4-2; CDR3 DNA: TGTGCCAGCAGCCCCCCCGGGGGCGGGGAGGGGAATGAGCAGTTCTTC; CDR3 protein: CASSPPGGGEGNEQFF
clone size: .; J gene: TRBJ2-6; D gene: .; V gene: TRBV7-9; CDR3 DNA: TGTGCCAGCAGCTTAGAAGTCGGCGTCCTGACTTTC; CDR3 protein: CASSLEVGVLTF
clone size: .; J gene: TRBJ2-2; D gene: .; V gene: TRBV7-7; CDR3 DNA: TGTGCCAGCAGCTTCAACGGGGAGCTGTTTTTT; CDR3 protein: CASSFNGELFF
clone size: .; J gene: TRBJ2-5; D gene: TRBD2; V gene: TRBV11-2; CDR3 DNA: TGTGCCAGCAGCTTAGCACTAGCGGTGAGAGAGACCCAGTACTTC; CDR3 protein: CASSLALAVRETQYF
clone size: .; J gene: TRBJ2-2; D gene: TRBD1; V gene: TRBV5-1; CDR3 DNA: TGCGCCAGCAGAGGGACAGGGATAACCGGGGAGCTGTTTTTT; CDR3 protein: CASRGTGITGELFF
clone size: .; J gene: TRBJ2-5; D gene: .; V gene: TRBV29-1; CDR3 DNA: TGCAGCGTTGAAGGCCTCTTCCAAGAGACCCAGTACTTC; CDR3 protein: CSVEGLFQETQYF
clone size: .; J gene: TRBJ2-2; D gene: TRBD1; V gene: TRBV27; CDR3 DNA: TGTGCCAGCAGTTTAGGTGGGCAGGGGGCTGGTCGTGGCCAGGAGCTGTTTTTT; CDR3 protein: CASSLGGQGAGRGQELFF
clone size: .; J gene: TRBJ1-1; D gene: .; V gene: TRBV27; CDR3 DNA: TGTGCCAGCAGTTTCGACAGGCTCGGCGAAGGATTCTTT; CDR3 protein: CASSFDRLGEGFF
clone size: .; J gene: TRBJ2-7; D gene: TRBD1; V gene: TRBV5-1; CDR3 DNA: TGCGCCAGCAGCATCAGGGACAGGTCTTACTACGAGCAGTACTTC; CDR3 protein: CASSIRDRSYYEQYF
clone size: .; J gene: TRBJ2-3; D gene: TRBD2; V gene: TRBV6-1; CDR3 DNA: TGTGCCAGCAGTGAAATTGCTAGCGGGTACCTGCCGTACACAGATACGCAGTATTTT; CDR3 protein: CASSEIASGYLPYTDTQYF
clone size: once; J gene: TRBJ1-4; D gene: TRBD1; V gene: TRBV29-1; CDR3 DNA: TGCAGCGTTGCAAACAGAGACAGGGGGTGGGATGAAAAACTGTTTTTT; CDR3 protein: CSVANRDRGWDEKLFF
clone size: .; J gene: TRBJ2-7; D gene: .; V gene: TRBV5-4; CDR3 DNA: TGTGCCAGCAGCTTGCGGGCAGGGGAAGACTACGAGCAGTACTTC; CDR3 protein: CASSLRAGEDYEQYF
clone size: .; J gene: TRBJ1-3; D gene: .; V gene: TRBV10-2; CDR3 DNA: TGCGCCAGCAGTGAATTTCTTCGGGGAGGGGATTCTGGAAACACCATATATTTT; CDR3 protein: CASSEFLRGGDSGNTIYF
clone size: few; J gene: TRBJ2-1; D gene: .; V gene: TRBV7-3; CDR3 DNA: TGTGCCAGCAGCCGTCGCGGGTCGGGGACTGAAGTCAATGAGCAGTTCTTC; CDR3 protein: CASSRRGSGTEVNEQFF
clone size: once; J gene: TRBJ2-1; D gene: TRBD1; V gene: TRBV10-1; CDR3 DNA: TGCGCCAGCAGTGACCGGGACAGGACATACAATGAGCAGTTCTTC; CDR3 protein: CASSDRDRTYNEQFF
clone size: .; J gene: TRBJ2-1; D gene: TRBD2; V gene: TRBV28; CDR3 DNA: TGTGCCAGCCCCCGGACTAGCGGAGACAATGAGCAGTTCTTC; CDR3 protein: CASPRTSGDNEQFF